A single sample gave rise to the 22 T cell receptor beta chains below, sequenced in a study of blood T cells in healthy people across ages. Next came a second PCR, run for about 7 to 12 cycles, which used a sample-barcoded 5' primer along with a J-beta primer mix. TCRdb re-analysed the 5' RACE reads in MiXCR, keeping a single row per CDR3 protein. In the table there are hundreds of thousands of distinct CDR3 sequences, roughly 44% of which are singletons. The sample was blood. The receptors shown here come from a man in his sixties in good health.

This clonotype has only a few counts. The V call is TRBV20-1, the J call TRBJ2-3; D is undetermined. This CDR3 contains 13 residues. V was shortened by 4 bases and J by 4 bases, with 12 bases between the two germline ends. Germline CDR1 reads DFQATT; CDR2 reads SNEGSKA (reference sequence). This CDR3 is CSAIPRLADTQYF. The CDR3 nucleotides read TGCAGTGCTATCCCTAGACTTGCAGATACGCAGTATTTT.

This clonotype has just a few counts. This sequence joins TRBV5-1 and TRBJ1-2, with 9 positions matching TRBD1. The germline V gene encodes CDR1 SGHRS and CDR2 YFSETQ. The CDR3 is 13 residues long. V lost 4 bases to trimming and J lost 7 bases; unmatched junction nucleotides: 5. The DNA of the CDR3 is TGCGCCAGCAGCATAACAGGGGGCTTTGGCTACACCTTC. It translates to CASSITGGFGYTF.

In DNA, the CDR3 is TGTGCCAGCAGACCCACGGTGGCGAACACTGAAGCTTTCTTT. Protein sequence: CASRPTVANTEAFF. The chain employs TRBV6-5 and TRBJ1-1; D gene unclear. Between the trimmed V and J ends, which lost 6 bases and 1 base, there was a span of 12 bases. This CDR3 region has 14 residues. CDR1 is MNHEY and CDR2 is SVGAGI in the germline V gene.

This rearrangement joins TRBV15 to TRBJ2-5, with D unresolved. The CDR3 is 14 amino acids. V was pared by 5 bases and J by 0 bases, with 10 bases between. Germline V CDR1 and CDR2: LNHNV, YYDKDF (reference sequence). The CDR3 nucleotides are TGTGCCACCAGCCGACCCACTGACCAAGAGACCCAGTACTTC. Translating it yields CATSRPTDQETQYF. Complete variable domain (other parts from reference TRBV15 and TRBJ2-5): DAMVIQNPRYQVTQFGKPVTLSCSQTLNHNVMYWYQQKSSQAPKLLFHYYDKDFNNEADTPDNFQSRRPNTSFCFLDIRSPGLGDTAMYLCATSRPTDQETQYFGPGTRLLVL.

The genes are TRBV28 and TRBJ2-7; 7 positions agree with TRBD1. Germline CDR1 reads MDHEN; CDR2 reads SYDVKM. This CDR3 is built from 16 residues. J lost 4 bases, V lost 1 base, and 10 bases had no gene match. For the CDR3, the DNA is TGTGCCAGCAGTTTATCTCTTCCGGGACAGATGTACGAGCAGTACTTC. Translation gives CASSLSLPGQMYEQYF.

Remarks on this clonotype: A junction boundary mismatches the germline segment, possibly from a read error. This chain connects TRBV7-2 to TRBJ2-3; 12 nucleotides line up with TRBD2. This CDR3 region has 18 residues. The germline gives CDR1 SGHTA, CDR2 FQGNSA. CDR3 residues: CASSLVSSGGESTDTQYF. The CDR3 bases are TGTGCCAGCAGCTTAGTCTCTAGCGGGGGGGAGTCCACAGATACACAGTATTTT. Complete variable domain (other parts from reference TRBV7-2 and TRBJ2-3): GAGVSQSPSNKVTEKGKDVELRCDPISGHTALYWYRQSLGQGLEFLIYFQGNSAPDKSGLPSDRFSAERTGGSVSTLTIQRTQQEDSAVYLCASSLVSSGGESTDTQYFGPGTRLTVL.

The rearrangement joins TRBV18 to TRBJ2-5; 7 positions match TRBD2. CDR1 is KGHSH and CDR2 is LQKENI in the germline V gene. The CDR3 length is 17 residues. Trimming took 4 bases from V and 3 from J; bases not matched to a gene: 14. This chain's CDR3 is CASSLASGVRWEETQYF. In DNA form, the CDR3 reads TGTGCCAGCTCACTGGCCAGCGGGGTTCGATGGGAAGAGACCCAGTACTTC.

V usage is TRBV7-9 and J usage is TRBJ2-5; 8 bases agree with TRBD2. Germline CDR1 is SEHNR and CDR2 is FQNEAQ (reference sequence). CDR3 length: 15 amino acids. V lost 4 bases, J lost 7 bases, and 11 bases stayed unmatched. CDR3 in DNA: TGTGCCAGCAGCTCCTCCTTCGGGGGGGCTGGGACCCAGTACTTC. Protein sequence: CASSSSFGGAGTQYF.

This clonotype was observed many times. The genes are TRBV10-1 and TRBJ2-7, with 10 bases matching TRBD2. The CDR3 totals 14 residues. V was clipped by 0 bases and J by 5 bases; unmatched bases: 1. The germline V gene has CDR1 WNHNN and CDR2 SYGVQD (reference sequence). This CDR3 reads CASSESLAGDEQYF. The CDR3 DNA sequence: TGCGCCAGCAGTGAGTCCCTAGCGGGGGACGAGCAGTACTTC.

The table lists this clonotype with many counts. V is TRBV7-9 and J is TRBJ2-1; tentative D call: TRBD1 (6 bases). The CDR3 consists of 14 residues. Trimming took 2 bases from V and 7 from J, leaving 12 bases between them. Germline V CDR1 and CDR2: SEHNR, FQNEAQ (reference sequence). The CDR3 DNA reads as TGTGCCAGCAGCTTAACCGGGACAAAGAATGAGCAGTTCTTC. Residues: CASSLTGTKNEQFF.

This clonotype was counted a few times. The chain has TRBV4-3 and TRBJ2-5, with 7 bases that match TRBD1. The CDR3 length is 14 residues. Germline-derived CDR1 and CDR2 are LGHNA and YSLEER. V shed 3 bases and J 7 bases; nucleotides not matched to a gene: 8. The CDR3 protein is CASSQETGDGTQYF. As DNA, the CDR3 is TGCGCCAGCAGCCAGGAAACAGGGGACGGGACCCAGTACTTC.

This clonotype was observed a few times. The V and J genes are TRBV11-2 and TRBJ2-5, with 12 bases matching TRBD2. This CDR3 contains 16 residues. The V gene end was trimmed by 8 bases and the J gene end by 5 bases; junction bases not matched to a gene: 12. Germline V gene data show CDR1 as SGHAT and CDR2 as FQNNGV. CDR3 residues: CASGFASGGVWETQYF. As DNA, the CDR3 is TGTGCCAGCGGGTTTGCTAGCGGGGGGGTCTGGGAGACCCAGTACTTC.

This chain joins TRBV25-1 and TRBJ1-2; D call uncertain. CDR3 length equals 14 residues. Trimming left V 3 bases short and J 4 bases short, with 12 bases between. Germline loops: CDR1 MGHDK, CDR2 SYGVNS. The CDR3: CASSEGGSAYGYTF. CDR3 DNA: TGTGCCAGCAGTGAGGGTGGGTCTGCCTATGGCTACACCTTC.

J is TRBJ2-5 and V is TRBV7-2; 7 nucleotides match TRBD2. The length of the CDR3 is 16 residues. CDR1 SGHTA and CDR2 FQGNSA come from the germline V gene. V lost 1 base to trimming and J lost 2 bases; unmatched junction nucleotides: 7. CDR3 sequence (DNA): TGTGCCAGCAGCTTAGGTTCGGCTAGCGGACAAGAGACCCAGTACTTC. It codes for CASSLGSASGQETQYF.

The genes are TRBV7-9 and TRBJ2-2; D perhaps matches TRBD1 (5 bases). Trimming shortened V by 4 bases and J by 2 bases, and 14 bases separated the two germline ends. The germline V gene has CDR1 SEHNR and CDR2 FQNEAQ (reference sequence). The CDR3 extends over 16 amino acids. The CDR3 spells CASSSPADINTGELFF. For the CDR3, the DNA is TGTGCCAGCAGCTCTCCCGCGGACATAAACACCGGGGAGCTGTTTTTT.

The genes are TRBV7-2 and TRBJ2-7; no reliable D call. Trimming cost V 1 base and J 3 bases, with 19 bases left between them. The CDR3 runs 17 residues. Germline-derived CDR1 and CDR2 are SGHTA and FQGNSA. CDR3 sequence reads: CASSLEGPYRTYYEQYF. CDR3 coding DNA: TGTGCCAGCAGCTTAGAAGGCCCATACCGAACTTACTACGAGCAGTACTTC.

The rearrangement uses TRBV3-1 and TRBJ2-7; D gene unclear. This CDR3 comprises 14 residues. Trimming shortened V by 0 bases and J by 1 base, and 7 bases separated the two germline ends. Germline CDR1 reads LGHDT; CDR2 reads YNNKEL (reference sequence). CDR3 coding DNA: TGTGCCAGCAGCCAAGACACAGATTCCTACGAGCAGTACTTC. Translation: CASSQDTDSYEQYF.

This clonotype was seen only a few times. This chain joins TRBV10-3 and TRBJ2-7, with D maybe TRBD1 (6 bases). The CDR3 loop spans 12 amino acids. The germline V and J ends were trimmed by 6 bases and 4 bases, with 10 bases remaining between them. Germline CDR1 and CDR2: ENHRY and SYGVKD. The DNA for the CDR3 is TGTGCCATCAGAGATACAGGGTACGAGCAGTACTTC. Its translation: CAIRDTGYEQYF.

The J gene is TRBJ2-7, the V gene TRBV5-1, with 7 bases that match TRBD1. V shed 4 bases, J shed 3 bases, and the junction held 7 bases outside the gene matches. This CDR3 is built from 14 residues. Germline lookup yields CDR1 SGHRS and CDR2 YFSETQ. The CDR3, as DNA: TGCGCCAGCAGCCAGACAGGGTTTCTCTACGAGCAGTACTTC. Protein: CASSQTGFLYEQYF. Full variable domain (rest looked up from reference TRBV5-1 and TRBJ2-7): KAGVTQTPRYLIKTRGQQVTLSCSPISGHRSVSWYQQTPGQGLQFLFEYFSETQRNKGNFPGRFSGRQFSNSRSEMNVSTLELGDSALYLCASSQTGFLYEQYFGPGTRLTVT.

J is TRBJ2-1 and V is TRBV27, with 10 positions matching TRBD2. Germline lookup yields CDR1 MNHEY and CDR2 SMNVEV (reference sequence). V trimming: 6 bases; J trimming: 8 bases; junction bases outside the gene matches: 10. This CDR3 contains 15 residues. The chain's CDR3 is CASRSTGLATHEQFF. The CDR3 DNA is TGTGCCAGCAGATCTACGGGACTAGCGACGCATGAGCAGTTCTTC.

The chain has TRBV6-5 and TRBJ1-1; 7 bases align to TRBD1. The CDR3 sequence is 16 residues long. With V trimmed by 2 bases and J by 2 bases, 8 bases remained unmatched. The V gene's germline CDR1 is MNHEY and CDR2 SVGAGI. CDR3 region: CASSYGHNRGNTEAFF. CDR3 nucleotide sequence: TGTGCCAGCAGTTACGGGCATAACAGGGGAAACACTGAAGCTTTCTTT.

The chain is built from TRBV4-3 and TRBJ2-7; no definite D call. Trimming cost V 0 bases and J 3 bases, with 9 bases left between them. CDR1 is LGHNA, CDR2 YSLEER, per germline. The CDR3 runs to 14 residues. The CDR3, as DNA: TGCGCCAGCAGCCAAGAGTGGGCTGACTACGAGCAGTACTTC. It yields the protein CASSQEWADYEQYF.